This T cell receptor beta chain is drawn from a study of T cell responses to AZD1222 COVID-19 vaccine. Study as a whole: Investigators merged groups given second doses at roughly 4 or roughly 12 weeks.

Produced via immunoSEQ multiplex PCR; TCRdb's table is partial and in-frame only. Of about 190,000 clones in the sample, almost 95% were seen once. Findings of the study overall: Only a handful of individuals given AZD1222 were seropositive at baseline. Reports say nearly half of spike-specific TCRs go after unmutated variant regions. Females outnumbered males among donors, who were mostly white British; clonal diversity was possibly underestimated.

Comments on this clone: Its matching antigen is unknown.

CDR1 MGHRA and CDR2 YSYEKL come from the germline V gene. The CDR3 extends over 14 amino acids. V was clipped by 2 bases and J by 2 bases, with 9 bases between them. Here the sequenced sample was peripheral blood, taken on day 0 of AZD1222 vaccination. The V and J genes are TRBV4-1 and TRBJ1-2; no firm D call. This clonotype was sampled from an adult in good health. CDR3 sequence (DNA): TGCGCCAGCAGCCAAAATATCGAAAACTATGGCTACACCTTC. Protein sequence: CASSQNIENYGYTF.